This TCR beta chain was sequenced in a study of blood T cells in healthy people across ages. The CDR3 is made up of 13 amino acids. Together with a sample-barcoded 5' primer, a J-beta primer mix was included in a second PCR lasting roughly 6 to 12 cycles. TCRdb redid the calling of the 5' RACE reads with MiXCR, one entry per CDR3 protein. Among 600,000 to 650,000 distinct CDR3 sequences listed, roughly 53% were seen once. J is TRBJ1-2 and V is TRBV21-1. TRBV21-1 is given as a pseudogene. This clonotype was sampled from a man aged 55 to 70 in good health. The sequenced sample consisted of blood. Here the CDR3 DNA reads TGTGCCAGGGGGAGGGGGGTGGATTATGGCTACACCTTC. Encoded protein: CARGRGVDYGYTF.